The 29 T cell receptor beta chains below come from one sample, sequenced in a study of blood T cell repertoires in COVID-19. TCRdb keeps only in-frame clones here, not all; method: immunoSEQ multiplex PCR. Of roughly 230,000 clones in the sample, around four fifths were seen once. The sequenced sample was peripheral blood. The receptors were gathered from an elderly woman with COVID-19, enrolled during active disease.

This clone was seen a handful of times. This chain links TRBV9 with TRBJ2-5; 8 bases match TRBD2. J was trimmed by 0 bases and V by 1 base; bases with no gene match: 8. Germline V gene sequence: CDR1 SGDLS, CDR2 YYNGEE. This CDR3 region has 17 residues. The CDR3 reads CASSVSGGTKYQETQYF. The CDR3 nucleotides are TGTGCCAGCAGCGTATCGGGGGGGACTAAGTACCAAGAGACCCAGTACTTC.

The sample holds a few counts of this clone. The chain couples TRBV19 to TRBJ2-7; TRBD1 matches at 8 bases. Germline trimming cut 3 bases from V and 0 bases from J; bases unmatched to any gene: 1. Germline V CDR1 and CDR2: LNHDA, SQIVND (reference sequence). This CDR3 has 14 amino acids. Written as DNA, the CDR3 is TGTGCCAGTAGTATTGGACAGGGCTCCTACGAGCAGTACTTC. Translated, it gives CASSIGQGSYEQYF.

This chain joins TRBV19 and TRBJ1-2, with a tentative D call TRBD1 (6 bases). Trimming pared 4 bases from V and 5 bases from J, leaving 11 bases between. The germline gives CDR1 LNHDA, CDR2 SQIVND (reference sequence). This CDR3 spans 13 amino acids. CDR3 residues: CASSTRDMYGYTF. The CDR3, as DNA: TGTGCCAGTAGTACCCGGGACATGTATGGCTACACCTTC.

The chain recombines TRBV7-2 with TRBJ2-7; 8 bases map to TRBD2. The germline CDR1 and CDR2 sequences are SGHTA and FQGNSA. The CDR3 consists of 15 residues. V trimming: 3 bases; J trimming: 3 bases; junction bases outside the gene matches: 7. In DNA form, the CDR3 reads TGTGCCAGCAGCTTGGGGCGGGGGGCCAGCTACGAGCAGTACTTC. Translating it yields CASSLGRGASYEQYF.

This clone came up once. The chain joins TRBV12-3 or TRBV12-4 to TRBJ1-4, with D hard to call. The CDR3 totals 13 residues. Trimming took 8 bases from V and 7 from J, leaving 14 bases between them. CDR3 protein: CASGSSGGEKLFF. CDR3 DNA: TGTGCCAGCGGATCATCCGGCGGTGAAAAACTGTTTTTT.

The rearrangement joins TRBV27 to TRBJ1-1; D is unresolved. CDR1 is MNHEY, CDR2 SMNVEV, per germline (reference sequence). Trimming took off 5 bases at V and 0 bases at J, with 19 bases between the two ends. CDR3 length equals 17 residues. This CDR3 is CASSTGSRLGMNTEAFF. The CDR3 bases are TGTGCCAGCAGTACCGGCAGTCGCCTGGGCATGAACACTGAAGCTTTCTTT.

The chain employs TRBV6-1 and TRBJ1-1, with TRBD1 matching over 10 bases. This CDR3 spans 16 amino acids. Germline CDR1 reads MNHNS; CDR2 reads SASEGT. The junction had 3 bases not matched to a gene; V was cut back by 2 bases and J by 0 bases. The CDR3 reads CASSERTGGMNTEAFF. CDR3 in DNA: TGTGCCAGCAGTGAAAGGACAGGGGGAATGAACACTGAAGCTTTCTTT.

This clone was seen a handful of times. This chain joins TRBV19 and TRBJ1-2; no clear D. Germline lookup yields CDR1 LNHDA and CDR2 SQIVND (reference sequence). The CDR3 runs 14 residues. Deletions cut 6 bases from V and 3 bases from J, with 14 bases between. The CDR3 region is CASRRERLDYGYTF. The CDR3 DNA sequence: TGTGCCAGTAGGAGGGAGCGGCTCGACTATGGCTACACCTTC.

The chain combines TRBV15 with TRBJ1-1, with a possible D match to TRBD1 (5 bases). Trimming shortened V by 0 bases and J by 4 bases, and 18 bases separated the two germline ends. The CDR3 sequence is 17 residues long. The germline gives CDR1 LNHNV, CDR2 YYDKDF (reference sequence). The CDR3 spells CATSRDDAVRGGTEAFF. CDR3 DNA sequence: TGTGCCACCAGCAGAGATGATGCAGTGCGGGGCGGCACTGAAGCTTTCTTT.

The V and J genes are TRBV7-9 and TRBJ2-5; D possibly corresponds to TRBD2 (7 bases). Germline V gene sequence: CDR1 SEHNR, CDR2 FQNEAQ (reference sequence). Trimming cost V 3 bases and J 4 bases, with 15 bases left between them. The CDR3 sequence is 15 residues long. The CDR3 DNA sequence: TGTGCCAGCAGCTTCGTTCCGGGGGGCGGAGAGACCCAGTACTTC. It encodes CASSFVPGGGETQYF.

As concerns this clone: This specimen includes other DNA sequences encoding the same CDR3. J is TRBJ1-1 and V is TRBV12-3 or TRBV12-4, with D unclear. The CDR3 runs 12 residues. V was cut by 3 bases and J by 2 bases, with 4 bases left in between. The CDR3 here is CASSLLNTEAFF. In DNA form, the CDR3 reads TGTGCCAGCAGTTTGCTAAACACTGAAGCTTTCTTT.

This chain joins TRBV5-1 and TRBJ1-1; D is uncertain. Trimming left V 2 bases short and J 2 bases short, with 10 bases between. This CDR3 has 14 residues. Germline assignment: CDR1 SGHRS and CDR2 YFSETQ. The CDR3 sequence: CASSFTSENTEAFF. The CDR3 coding sequence is TGCGCCAGCAGCTTTACGAGTGAAAACACTGAAGCTTTCTTT.

The chain couples TRBV19 to TRBJ2-5; tentatively, D is TRBD2 (6 bases). Germline assignment: CDR1 LNHDA and CDR2 SQIVND (reference sequence). CDR3 length: 13 residues. The V gene lost 7 bases and the J gene lost 4 bases, with 13 bases spanning the gap. The CDR3 sequence: CASTGGQRETQYF. In DNA, the CDR3 is TGTGCCAGTACCGGAGGGCAACGAGAGACCCAGTACTTC.

This clone was seen a few times. This chain links TRBV27 with TRBJ1-2, with D tentatively TRBD1 (5 bases). Trimming cost V 10 bases and J 6 bases, with 18 bases left between them. The CDR3 has 13 residues. Germline V gene data show CDR1 as MNHEY and CDR2 as SMNVEV (reference sequence). The CDR3 DNA is TGTGCCACCCCTGGAGACAGTTTCCATGGCTACACCTTC. Protein sequence: CATPGDSFHGYTF.

The chain joins TRBV28 to TRBJ1-1; no definite D call. The CDR3 consists of 15 residues. Trimming took off 2 bases at V and 1 base at J, with 11 bases between the two ends. Germline CDR1 is MDHEN and CDR2 is SYDVKM. CDR3 DNA: TGTGCCAGCAGTTTACGTAGCGCGGGGAACACTGAAGCTTTCTTT. Protein sequence: CASSLRSAGNTEAFF.

This clone was seen just once. V usage is TRBV6-2 or TRBV6-3 and J usage is TRBJ2-1; D is undetermined. CDR1 MNHEY and CDR2 SVGEGT come from the germline V gene. Trimming left V 4 bases short and J 0 bases short, with 16 bases between. CDR3 size: 17 residues. In DNA, the CDR3 is TGTGCCAGCAGTTTCTCCCTGAGTGGTTTCTCCTACAATGAGCAGTTCTTC. This encodes CASSFSLSGFSYNEQFF.

The rearrangement joins TRBV18 to TRBJ1-1; no reliable D call. Trimming took 3 bases from V and 4 from J, leaving 9 bases between them. Germline V gene sequence: CDR1 KGHSH, CDR2 LQKENI. There are 13 residues in the CDR3. CDR3 protein: CASSPPGSTEAFF. CDR3 bases: TGTGCCAGCTCACCCCCGGGGAGCACTGAAGCTTTCTTT.

V usage is TRBV10-3 and J usage is TRBJ2-5, with D possibly being TRBD2 (6 bases). V was trimmed by 10 bases and J by 2 bases, leaving 17 bases between them. Germline loops: CDR1 ENHRY, CDR2 SYGVKD. The CDR3 is made up of 14 amino acids. CDR3 in amino acids: CATRNGRGQETQYF. In DNA, the CDR3 is TGTGCCACCCGAAATGGACGGGGGCAAGAGACCCAGTACTTC.

This rearrangement joins TRBV21-1 to TRBJ1-2; TRBD1, the table's D call, was not compared with the DNA. TRBV21-1 constitutes a pseudogene. This CDR3 is 12 amino acids long. The CDR3 nucleotides are TGTGCCAGCAGCAAATGGCAGTATGGCTACACCTTC. Translated: CASSKWQYGYTF.

V usage is TRBV5-1 and J usage is TRBJ1-1, with a possible D match to TRBD1 (5 bases). The germline V gene has CDR1 SGHRS and CDR2 YFSETQ. This CDR3 spans 13 amino acids. Trimming took 3 bases from V and 1 from J, leaving 7 bases between them. The CDR3 nucleotides read TGCGCCAGCAGCTGGGGGGAGAACACTGAAGCTTTCTTT. As protein: CASSWGENTEAFF.

The chain has TRBV5-1 and TRBJ1-2; D might be TRBD1 (6 bases). Looked up from germline, CDR1 is SGHRS and CDR2 is YFSETQ. This CDR3 region has 15 residues. V was trimmed by 7 bases and J by 6 bases, leaving 22 bases between them. CDR3 DNA: TGCGCCAGCCGGACGAGAATGGGGGACACAAATGGCTACACCTTC. This sequence encodes CASRTRMGDTNGYTF.

On this clone itself: The identical CDR3 is also encoded by other nucleotide sequences in the sample. The rearrangement links TRBV6-5 to TRBJ2-3, with TRBD2 as a possible D gene (5 bases). The CDR3 is made up of 14 amino acids. Germline CDR1 reads MNHEY; CDR2 reads SVGAGI. V gave up 5 bases and J gave up 0 bases, with 9 bases separating them. CDR3 residues: CASSRADSTDTQYF. The CDR3 DNA reads TGTGCCAGCAGTCGAGCGGATAGCACAGATACGCAGTATTTT.

The rearrangement joins TRBV10-3 to TRBJ2-2, with D hard to call. This CDR3 has 15 amino acids. The V and J ends lost 10 bases and 2 bases respectively, with 17 bases between them. Germline V gene lookup returns CDR1 ENHRY and CDR2 SYGVKD. The DNA for the CDR3 is TGTGCCACCGCAGCGCAGTCTCAAAACACCGGGGAGCTGTTTTTT. Encoded protein: CATAAQSQNTGELFF.

The gene calls are TRBV19 and TRBJ1-5; D gene unclear. Trimming pared 1 base from V and 11 bases from J, leaving 18 bases between. The CDR3 loop spans 15 amino acids. Germline values: CDR1 LNHDA, CDR2 SQIVND (reference sequence). Here the CDR3 reads CASSIGKMGLGSQHF. DNA for the CDR3: TGTGCCAGTAGTATAGGGAAGATGGGTCTAGGATCCCAGCATTTT.

This clone is a singleton in its sample. The gene calls are TRBV19 and TRBJ2-1; 8 positions match TRBD1. CDR3 size: 13 residues. The V segment lost 9 bases and the J segment 10 bases; nucleotides outside the gene matches: 11. Germline CDR1 is LNHDA and CDR2 is SQIVND (reference sequence). The CDR3 nucleotides are TGTGCCAGGAGACAGGGGATTTTACGCGAGCAGTTCTTC. Its translation is CARRQGILREQFF. The whole variable domain, filled in from reference TRBV19 and TRBJ2-1, reads DGGITQSPKYLFRKEGQNVTLSCEQNLNHDAMYWYRQDPGQGLRLIYYSQIVNDFQKGDIAEGYSVSREKKESFPLTVTSAQKNPTAFYLCARRQGILREQFFGPGTRLTVL.

The chain recombines TRBV7-8 with TRBJ1-2; perhaps TRBD1 as D (5 bases). From germline, CDR1 is SGHVS and CDR2 FQNEAQ. This CDR3 contains 13 residues. V was shortened by 0 bases and J by 7 bases, with 9 bases between the two germline ends. The CDR3 sequence is CASSLAAQGGYTF. In DNA form, the CDR3 reads TGTGCCAGCAGCTTAGCGGCCCAGGGTGGCTACACCTTC.

The chain is built from TRBV7-8 and TRBJ1-4, with D hard to call. The V gene's germline CDR1 is SGHVS and CDR2 FQNEAQ. The CDR3 is made up of 13 amino acids. V dropped 1 base and J dropped 7 bases, with 7 bases sitting between them. The chain's CDR3 is CASSLGAREKLFF. The CDR3 nucleotides read TGTGCCAGCAGCTTAGGAGCTCGTGAAAAACTGTTTTTT.

Comment on this clone: The DNA is omitted, as the CDR3 cannot be located on it reliably, and the CDR3 follows TCRdb's listing. The chain recombines TRBV5-1 with TRBJ2-7; the D call of TRBD2 is as the table states it, not checked on the DNA. The germline gives CDR1 SGHRS, CDR2 YFSETQ. Termini included, the CDR3 measures 14 amino acids. Here the CDR3 reads CASSSSGLALEQYF.

This chain links TRBV28 with TRBJ2-5, with TRBD1 as a possible D gene (6 bases). Per germline, CDR1 MDHEN and CDR2 SYDVKM. V was shortened by 5 bases and J by 4 bases, with 20 bases between the two germline ends. The CDR3 is 16 amino acids. CDR3 coding DNA: TGTGCCAGCAGTCCCCCAGGGGTAGGGATTCGAGAGACCCAGTACTTC. Protein sequence: CASSPPGVGIRETQYF.